This T cell receptor beta chain was observed in a study of T cell changes during pregnancy in multiple sclerosis. Looked up from germline, CDR1 is LNHDA and CDR2 is SQIVND (reference sequence). The CDR3 runs to 14 residues. V lost 3 bases, J lost 11 bases, and 10 bases stayed unmatched. TCRdb's copy holds only in-frame clones and misses some; the assay was immunoSEQ multiplex PCR. The sample lists some 25,000 clones, approximately 90% occurring once. This clonotype originated in a female donor in good health, enrolled as a control in a pregnancy study. This sample comprised CD4+ T cells from peripheral blood mononuclear cells, obtained in the first trimester of pregnancy. J is TRBJ1-5 and V is TRBV19; 7 nucleotides match TRBD1. CDR3 DNA: TGTGCCAGTAGTATTTCTCAGGGGGTAATCGCCCAGCATTTT. It is translated as CASSISQGVIAQHF. The variable domain in full, completed from reference TRBV19 and TRBJ1-5, reads DGGITQSPKYLFRKEGQNVTLSCEQNLNHDAMYWYRQDPGQGLRLIYYSQIVNDFQKGDIAEGYSVSREKKESFPLTVTSAQKNPTAFYLCASSISQGVIAQHFGDGTRLSIL.